Each of the 6 T cell receptor beta chains below was sequenced from the same sample in a study of PD-1 blockade in classical Hodgkin lymphoma (dated by TCRdb to 2020 to 2021). In light of the paper, this sample's time point label describes: cycle 1 day 1 (C1D1), immediately before nivolumab initiation. Relapse after autologous stem cell transplantation had occurred in all trial patients, and cohorts A, B and C were distinguished by prior brentuximab vedotin exposure. Magnetic negative selection with a Miltenyi CD4+ T cell isolation kit was used to purify CD4+ T cells from thawed PBMCs. The library was prepared using the immunoSEQ multiplex PCR assay. The table was pulled from immuneACCESS by TCRdb, which kept in-frame rearrangements only. Such tables lose some clones; where checked, under half of the loss comes from unresolved V genes, and the rest has no known cause. This sample has 30,000 to 35,000 clones in its table, and around nine tenths of those were observed once. The biggest ten clones account for less than 0.3% of the sample.

The material sequenced was CD4+ T cells from blood, taken at baseline. The receptors come from a human donor with classical Hodgkin lymphoma.

The table lists this clone with a few counts. The gene calls are TRBV11-3 and TRBJ1-3; D uncertain. V lost 5 bases, J lost 4 bases, and 9 bases lay in between. CDR3 length equals 13 residues. The germline V gene encodes CDR1 SGHNT and CDR2 YENEEA. DNA for the CDR3: TGTGCCAGCAGCGGTGGGCCGGGAAACACCATATATTTT. Residues: CASSGGPGNTIYF. Full variable domain (rest looked up from reference TRBV11-3 and TRBJ1-3): EAGVVQSPRYKIIEKKQPVAFWCNPISGHNTLYWYLQNLGQGPELLIRYENEEAVDDSQLPKDRFSAERLKGVDSTLKIQPAELGDSAVYLCASSGGPGNTIYFGEGSWLTVV.

The V gene is TRBV5-5, the J gene TRBJ1-4, with D possibly matching TRBD1 (5 bases). Deletions cut 8 bases from V and 10 bases from J, with 15 bases between. The length of the CDR3 is 12 residues. CDR1 and CDR2 from the germline V gene are SGHKS and YYEKEE (reference sequence). CDR3 region: CASFVGEGKLFF. CDR3 bases: TGTGCCAGTTTCGTGGGGGAGGGAAAACTGTTTTTT.

The genes are TRBV6-4 and TRBJ1-5; D call uncertain. Trimming left V 3 bases short and J 7 bases short, with 10 bases between. CDR1 is MRHNA, CDR2 SNTAGT, per germline. The CDR3 runs 13 residues. CDR3 sequence (DNA): TGTGCCAGCAGTGAGGGCAGCGGACAGCCCCAGCATTTT. It is translated as CASSEGSGQPQHF.

This chain links TRBV2 with TRBJ2-1; 8 bases match TRBD1. Trimming removed 11 bases from V and 5 bases from J; junction bases left unmatched: 8. There are 13 residues in the CDR3. Germline V lookup: CDR1 SNHLY, CDR2 FYNNEI. The CDR3 bases are TGTGCCTCCCAACAGGACAGGGACAATGAGCAGTTCTTC. Translating it yields CASQQDRDNEQFF.

This rearrangement joins TRBV27 to TRBJ2-3, with D unresolved. CDR3 length equals 14 residues. The germline V and J ends were trimmed by 0 bases and 4 bases, with 8 bases remaining between them. Germline V gene sequence: CDR1 MNHEY, CDR2 SMNVEV (reference sequence). CDR3 sequence reads: CASSLSGRSDTQYF. The CDR3 DNA reads TGTGCCAGCAGTTTATCCGGCAGATCAGATACGCAGTATTTT.

The chain employs TRBV7-7 and TRBJ2-7; the D is unclear. The CDR3 contains 13 residues. The germline V gene encodes CDR1 SSHAT and CDR2 FNYEAQ (reference sequence). Trimming left V 5 bases short and J 9 bases short, with 17 bases between. The CDR3 region is CASSPPLSHGQYF. Here the CDR3 DNA reads TGTGCCAGCAGCCCGCCCCTGTCCCACGGGCAGTACTTC.